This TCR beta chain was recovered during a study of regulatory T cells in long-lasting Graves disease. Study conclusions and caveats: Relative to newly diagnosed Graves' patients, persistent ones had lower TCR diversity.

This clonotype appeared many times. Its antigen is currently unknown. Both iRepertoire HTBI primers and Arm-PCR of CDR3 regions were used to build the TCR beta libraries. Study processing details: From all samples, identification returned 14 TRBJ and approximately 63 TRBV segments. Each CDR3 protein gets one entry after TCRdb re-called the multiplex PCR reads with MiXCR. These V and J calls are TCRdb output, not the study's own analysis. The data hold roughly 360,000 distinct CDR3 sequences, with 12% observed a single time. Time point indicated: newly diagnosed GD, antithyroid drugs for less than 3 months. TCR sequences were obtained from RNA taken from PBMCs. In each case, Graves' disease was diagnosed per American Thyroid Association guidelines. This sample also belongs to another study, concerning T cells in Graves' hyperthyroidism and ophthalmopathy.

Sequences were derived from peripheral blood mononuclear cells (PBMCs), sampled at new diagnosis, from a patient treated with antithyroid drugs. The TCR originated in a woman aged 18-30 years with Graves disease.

The CDR3: CASSPSPGVLWAQPQHF. The CDR3 coding sequence is TGTGCCAGCAGTCCGAGCCCTGGGGTACTCTGGGCTCAGCCCCAGCATTTT. The chain combines TRBV6-1 with TRBJ1-5; D is unresolved. CDR1 MNHNS and CDR2 SASEGT come from the germline V gene. V lost 5 bases, J lost 6 bases, and 23 bases lay in between. The CDR3 totals 17 residues.